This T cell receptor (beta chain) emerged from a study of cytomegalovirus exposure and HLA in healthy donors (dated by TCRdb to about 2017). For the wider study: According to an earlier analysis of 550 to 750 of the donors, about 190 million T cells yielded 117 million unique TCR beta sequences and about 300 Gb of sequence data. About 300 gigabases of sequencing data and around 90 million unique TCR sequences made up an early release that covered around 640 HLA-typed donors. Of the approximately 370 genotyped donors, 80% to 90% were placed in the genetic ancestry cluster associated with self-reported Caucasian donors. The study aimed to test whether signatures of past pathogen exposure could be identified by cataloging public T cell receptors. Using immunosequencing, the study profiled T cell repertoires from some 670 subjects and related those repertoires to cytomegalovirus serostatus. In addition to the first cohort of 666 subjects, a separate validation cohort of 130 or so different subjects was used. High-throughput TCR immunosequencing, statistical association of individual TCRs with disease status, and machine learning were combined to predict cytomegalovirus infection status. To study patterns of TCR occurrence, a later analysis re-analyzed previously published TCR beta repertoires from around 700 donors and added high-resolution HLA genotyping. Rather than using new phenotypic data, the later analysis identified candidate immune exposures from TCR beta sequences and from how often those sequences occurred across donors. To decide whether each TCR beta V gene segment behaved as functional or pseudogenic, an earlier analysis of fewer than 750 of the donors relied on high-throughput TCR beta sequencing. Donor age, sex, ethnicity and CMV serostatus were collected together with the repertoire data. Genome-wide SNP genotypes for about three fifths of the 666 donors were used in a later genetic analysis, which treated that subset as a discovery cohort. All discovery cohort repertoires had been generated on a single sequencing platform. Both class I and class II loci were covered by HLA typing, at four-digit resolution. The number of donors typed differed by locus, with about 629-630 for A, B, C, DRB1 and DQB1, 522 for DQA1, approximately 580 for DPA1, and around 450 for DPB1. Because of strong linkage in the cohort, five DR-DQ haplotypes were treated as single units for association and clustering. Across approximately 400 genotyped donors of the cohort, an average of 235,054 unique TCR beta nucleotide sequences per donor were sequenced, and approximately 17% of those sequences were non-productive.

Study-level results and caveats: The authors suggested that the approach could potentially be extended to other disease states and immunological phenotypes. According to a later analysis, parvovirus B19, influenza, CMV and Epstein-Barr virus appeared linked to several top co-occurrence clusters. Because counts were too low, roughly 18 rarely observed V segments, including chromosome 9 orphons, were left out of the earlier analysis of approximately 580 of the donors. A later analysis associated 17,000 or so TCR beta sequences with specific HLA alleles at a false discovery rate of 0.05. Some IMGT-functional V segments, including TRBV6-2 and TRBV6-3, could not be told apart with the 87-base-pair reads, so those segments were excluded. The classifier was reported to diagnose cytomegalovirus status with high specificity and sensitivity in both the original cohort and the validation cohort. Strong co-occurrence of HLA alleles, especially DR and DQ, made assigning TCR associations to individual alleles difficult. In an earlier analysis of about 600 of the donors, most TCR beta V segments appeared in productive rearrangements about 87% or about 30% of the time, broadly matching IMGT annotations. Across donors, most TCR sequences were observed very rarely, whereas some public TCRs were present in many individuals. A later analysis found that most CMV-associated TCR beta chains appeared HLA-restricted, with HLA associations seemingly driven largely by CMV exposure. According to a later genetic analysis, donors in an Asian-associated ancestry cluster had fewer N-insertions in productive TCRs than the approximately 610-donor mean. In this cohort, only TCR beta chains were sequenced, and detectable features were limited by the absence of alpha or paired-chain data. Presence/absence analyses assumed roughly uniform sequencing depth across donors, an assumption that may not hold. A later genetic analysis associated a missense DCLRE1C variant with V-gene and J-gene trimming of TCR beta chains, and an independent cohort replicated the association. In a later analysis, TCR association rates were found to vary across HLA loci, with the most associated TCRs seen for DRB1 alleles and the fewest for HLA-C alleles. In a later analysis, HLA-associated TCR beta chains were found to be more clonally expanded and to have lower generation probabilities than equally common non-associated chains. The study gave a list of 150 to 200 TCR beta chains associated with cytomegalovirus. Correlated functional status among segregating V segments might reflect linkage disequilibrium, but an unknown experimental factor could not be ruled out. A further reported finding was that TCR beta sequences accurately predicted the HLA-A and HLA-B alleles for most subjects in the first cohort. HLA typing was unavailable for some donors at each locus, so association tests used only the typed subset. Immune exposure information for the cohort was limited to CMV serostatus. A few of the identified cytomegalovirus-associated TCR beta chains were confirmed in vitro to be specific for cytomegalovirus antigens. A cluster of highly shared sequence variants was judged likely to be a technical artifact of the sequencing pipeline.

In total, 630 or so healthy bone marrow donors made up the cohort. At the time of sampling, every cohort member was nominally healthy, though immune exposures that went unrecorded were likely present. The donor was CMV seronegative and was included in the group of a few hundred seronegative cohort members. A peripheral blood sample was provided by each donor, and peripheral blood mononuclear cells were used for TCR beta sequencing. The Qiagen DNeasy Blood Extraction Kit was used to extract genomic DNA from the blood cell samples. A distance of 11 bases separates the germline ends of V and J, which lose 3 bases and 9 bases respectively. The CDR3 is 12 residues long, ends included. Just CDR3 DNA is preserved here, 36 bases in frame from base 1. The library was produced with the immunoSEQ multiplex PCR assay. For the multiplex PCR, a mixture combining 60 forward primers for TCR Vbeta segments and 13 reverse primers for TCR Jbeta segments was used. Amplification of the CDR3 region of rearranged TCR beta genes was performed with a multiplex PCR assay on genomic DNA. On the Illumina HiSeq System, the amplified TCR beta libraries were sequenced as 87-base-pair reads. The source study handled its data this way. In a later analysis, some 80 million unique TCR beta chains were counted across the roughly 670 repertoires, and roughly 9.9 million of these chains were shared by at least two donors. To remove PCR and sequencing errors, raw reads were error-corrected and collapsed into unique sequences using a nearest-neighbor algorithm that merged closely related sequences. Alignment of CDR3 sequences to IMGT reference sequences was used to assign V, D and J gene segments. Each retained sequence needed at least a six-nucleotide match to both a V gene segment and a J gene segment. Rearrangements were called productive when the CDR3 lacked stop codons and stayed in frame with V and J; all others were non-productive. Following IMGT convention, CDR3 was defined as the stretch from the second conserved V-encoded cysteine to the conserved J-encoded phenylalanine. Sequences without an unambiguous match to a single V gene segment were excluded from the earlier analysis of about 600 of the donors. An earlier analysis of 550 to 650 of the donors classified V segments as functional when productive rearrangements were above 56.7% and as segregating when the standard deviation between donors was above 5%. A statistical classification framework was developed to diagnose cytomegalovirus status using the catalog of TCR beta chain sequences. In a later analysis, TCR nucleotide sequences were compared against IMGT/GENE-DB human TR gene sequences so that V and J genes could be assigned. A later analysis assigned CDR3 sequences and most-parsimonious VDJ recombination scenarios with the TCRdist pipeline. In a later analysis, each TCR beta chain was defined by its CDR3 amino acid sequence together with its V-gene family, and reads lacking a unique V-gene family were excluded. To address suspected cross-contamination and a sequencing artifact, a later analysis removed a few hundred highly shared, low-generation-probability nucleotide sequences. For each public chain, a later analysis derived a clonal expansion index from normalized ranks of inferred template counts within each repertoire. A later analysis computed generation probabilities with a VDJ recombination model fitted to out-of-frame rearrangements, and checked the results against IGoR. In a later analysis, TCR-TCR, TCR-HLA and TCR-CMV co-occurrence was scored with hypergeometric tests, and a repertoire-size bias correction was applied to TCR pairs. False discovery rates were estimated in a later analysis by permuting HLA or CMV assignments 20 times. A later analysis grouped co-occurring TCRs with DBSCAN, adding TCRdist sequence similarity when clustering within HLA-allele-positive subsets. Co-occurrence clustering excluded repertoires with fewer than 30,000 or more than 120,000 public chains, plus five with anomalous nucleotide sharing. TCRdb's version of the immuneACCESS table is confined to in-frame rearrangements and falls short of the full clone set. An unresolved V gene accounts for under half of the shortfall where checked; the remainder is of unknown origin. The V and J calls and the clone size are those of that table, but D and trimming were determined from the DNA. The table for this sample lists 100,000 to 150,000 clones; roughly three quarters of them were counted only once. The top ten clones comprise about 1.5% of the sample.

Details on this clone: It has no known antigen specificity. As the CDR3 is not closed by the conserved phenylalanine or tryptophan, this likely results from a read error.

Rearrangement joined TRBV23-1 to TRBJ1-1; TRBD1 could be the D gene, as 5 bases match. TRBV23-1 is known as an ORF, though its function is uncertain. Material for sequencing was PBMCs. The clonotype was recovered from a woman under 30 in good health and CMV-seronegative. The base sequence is TGCGCCAGCAGTCAGCGGGGCAAAAAAGCTTTCTTG. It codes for CASSQRGKKAFL.